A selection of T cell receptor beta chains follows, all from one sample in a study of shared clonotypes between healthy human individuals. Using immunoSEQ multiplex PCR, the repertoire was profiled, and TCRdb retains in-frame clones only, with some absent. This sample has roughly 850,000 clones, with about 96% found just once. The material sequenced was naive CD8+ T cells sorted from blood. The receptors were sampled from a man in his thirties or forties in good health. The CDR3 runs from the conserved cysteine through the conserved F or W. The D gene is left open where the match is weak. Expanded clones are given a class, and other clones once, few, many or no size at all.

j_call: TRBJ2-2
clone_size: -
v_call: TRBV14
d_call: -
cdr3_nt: TGTGCCAGCAGCCAAGAAATCCTCGGGGAGCTGTTTTTT
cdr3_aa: CASSQEILGELFF

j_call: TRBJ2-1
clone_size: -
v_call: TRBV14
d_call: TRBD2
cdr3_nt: TGTGCCAGCAGCCAAACTCTTCGACTAGCGGGAGGACCCTACAATGAGCAGTTCTTC
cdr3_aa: CASSQTLRLAGGPYNEQFF

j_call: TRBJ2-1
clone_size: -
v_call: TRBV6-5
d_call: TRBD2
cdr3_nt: TGTGCCAGCAGCCAGACTAGCGGGACCTACAATGAGCAGTTCTTC
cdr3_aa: CASSQTSGTYNEQFF

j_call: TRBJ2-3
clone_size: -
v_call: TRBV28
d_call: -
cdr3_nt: TGTGCCAGCAGTTTGGTCGGGCGAGATACGCAGTATTTT
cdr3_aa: CASSLVGRDTQYF

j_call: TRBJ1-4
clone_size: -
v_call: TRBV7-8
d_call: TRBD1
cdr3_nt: TGTGCCAGCAGCTTAGGGTACAGGGGGCGCGAGGATGAAAAACTGTTTTTT
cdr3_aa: CASSLGYRGREDEKLFF

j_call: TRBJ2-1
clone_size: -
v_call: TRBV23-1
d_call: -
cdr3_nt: TGCGCCAGCAGGGGAGATGGGGGGCAATCCTCCTACAATGAGCAGTTCTTC
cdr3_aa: CASRGDGGQSSYNEQFF

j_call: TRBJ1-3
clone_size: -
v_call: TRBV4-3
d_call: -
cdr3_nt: TGCGCCAGCAGCCAAGGACGGAGCTCTGGAAACACCATATATTTT
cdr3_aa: CASSQGRSSGNTIYF

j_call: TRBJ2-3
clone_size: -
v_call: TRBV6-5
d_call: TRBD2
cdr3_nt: TGTGCCAGCAGGACTAGCGGAGAACGCACAGATACGCAGTATTTT
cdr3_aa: CASRTSGERTDTQYF

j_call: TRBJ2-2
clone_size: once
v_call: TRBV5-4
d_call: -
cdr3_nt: TGTGCCAGCAGCTTAATAAGCGGGGAGCTGTTTTTT
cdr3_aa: CASSLISGELFF

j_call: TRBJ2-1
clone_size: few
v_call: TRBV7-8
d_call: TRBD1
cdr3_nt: TGTGCCAGCAGTAGACAGGGGAGCTCCTACAATGAGCAGTTCTTC
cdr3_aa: CASSRQGSSYNEQFF